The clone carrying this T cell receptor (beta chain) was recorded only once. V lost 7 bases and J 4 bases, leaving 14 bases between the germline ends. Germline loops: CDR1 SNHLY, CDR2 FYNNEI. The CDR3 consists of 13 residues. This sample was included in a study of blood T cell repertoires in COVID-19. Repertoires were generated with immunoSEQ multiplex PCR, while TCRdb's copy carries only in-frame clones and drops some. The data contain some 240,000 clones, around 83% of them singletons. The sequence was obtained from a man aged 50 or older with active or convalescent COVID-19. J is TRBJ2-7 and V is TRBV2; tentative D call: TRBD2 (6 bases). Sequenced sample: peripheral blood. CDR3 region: CASTGRGIYEQYV. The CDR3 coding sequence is TGTGCCAGCACGGGGCGGGGAATTTACGAGCAGTACGTC.